Shown below are 16 T cell receptor beta chains from a single sample sequenced in a study of CD8 T cells in Susac syndrome. RNA totalling roughly 0.5 to 1 ug underwent reverse transcription with random hexamers. TCRdb passed the immunoSEQ multiplex PCR reads through MiXCR, listing each CDR3 protein once. The data show fewer than 150,000 distinct CDR3 sequences, with 85% to 95% seen just once and 0.18% held by the top ten. The sequencing input was CD8+ T cells from PBMCs. These receptors originate from a human donor with Susac syndrome.

The chain has TRBV4-1 and TRBJ2-3; a weak D match, TRBD2 (6 bases). The CDR3 is 14 amino acids. V was pared by 1 base and J by 4 bases, with 9 bases between. Germline V lookup: CDR1 MGHRA, CDR2 YSYEKL. The CDR3 nucleotides are TGCGCCAGCAGCCAAGGAACTAGCTCAGATACGCAGTATTTT. Its translation is CASSQGTSSDTQYF.

The rearrangement joins TRBV27 to TRBJ2-5; the D gene could be TRBD1 or TRBD2 (5 bases each). The CDR3 covers 15 residues. V lost 5 bases and J 2 bases, leaving 15 bases between the germline ends. Germline V gene lookup returns CDR1 MNHEY and CDR2 SMNVEV (reference sequence). CDR3 protein: CASSVGTTTQETQYF. CDR3 nucleotide sequence: TGTGCCAGCAGTGTGGGGACCACCACTCAAGAGACCCAGTACTTC.

The chain employs TRBV20-1 and TRBJ2-1, with 11 nucleotides matching TRBD2. This CDR3 is 15 amino acids long. Losses at the gene ends were 4 bases for V and 8 bases for J; bases not matched to a gene: 10. The germline gives CDR1 DFQATT, CDR2 SNEGSKA (reference sequence). CDR3 loop: CSATTTSGSRYEQFF. DNA of the CDR3: TGCAGTGCTACCACAACTAGCGGGAGTCGGTATGAGCAGTTCTTC.

The chain couples TRBV5-1 to TRBJ2-1; 13 bases align to TRBD2. This CDR3 is 15 amino acids long. Trimming removed 2 bases from V and 8 bases from J; junction bases left unmatched: 4. Per the germline V gene, CDR1 is SGHRS and CDR2 is YFSETQ. The CDR3 loop reads CASSLPGLAGDEQFF. DNA of the CDR3: TGCGCCAGCAGCTTACCCGGACTAGCGGGAGATGAGCAGTTCTTC.

The chain carries TRBV25-1 and TRBJ2-5; D remains ambiguous. CDR3 length equals 11 residues. V was clipped by 5 bases and J by 4 bases, with 5 bases between them. Germline CDR1 MGHDK, CDR2 SYGVNS. CDR3 sequence: CASSPSETQYF. In nucleotides, the CDR3 is TGTGCCAGCAGTCCATCAGAGACCCAGTACTTC.

The chain employs TRBV5-4 and TRBJ2-7; D is undetermined. The V end was cut by 3 bases, the J end by 3 bases, with 16 bases between. From germline, CDR1 is SGHNT and CDR2 YYREEE (reference sequence). The CDR3 is made up of 15 amino acids. This chain's CDR3 is CASSSFGPLGYEQYF. In DNA, the CDR3 is TGTGCCAGCAGCTCATTCGGTCCGCTAGGCTACGAGCAGTACTTC.

This rearrangement joins TRBV7-9 to TRBJ2-1, with 7 nucleotides matching TRBD2. CDR1 is SEHNR and CDR2 is FQNEAQ in the germline V gene (reference sequence). The CDR3 sequence is 15 residues long. Trimming cost V 3 bases and J 5 bases; bases outside gene matches: 7. Here the CDR3 DNA reads TGTGCCAGCAGCTTCGGGACTACTCATAACAATGAGCAGTTCTTC. This codes for CASSFGTTHNNEQFF.

This rearrangement joins TRBV11-2 to TRBJ2-5, with D hard to call. V was shortened by 5 bases and J by 1 base, with 14 bases between the two germline ends. Germline values: CDR1 SGHAT, CDR2 FQNNGV. CDR3 length equals 15 residues. The CDR3 reads CASSGLWSPQETQYF. As DNA, the CDR3 is TGTGCCAGCAGCGGGTTGTGGTCGCCCCAAGAGACCCAGTACTTC.

The chain recombines TRBV6-2 or TRBV6-3 with TRBJ2-7; D is unresolved. The V end lost 0 bases, the J end lost 4 bases, and 7 bases lay between the germline ends. CDR1 and CDR2 (germline): MNHEY, SVGEGT. The CDR3 is 13 residues long. CDR3 sequence: CASSYSALYEQYF. In DNA, the CDR3 is TGTGCCAGCAGTTACTCGGCCCTTTACGAGCAGTACTTC.

The rearrangement uses TRBV28 and TRBJ2-1; the D is unclear. Germline lookup yields CDR1 MDHEN and CDR2 SYDVKM. The CDR3 extends over 12 amino acids. V lost 6 bases, J lost 6 bases, and 9 bases lay in between. The DNA of the CDR3 is TGTGCCAGCAGCCTTCTTGGCAATGAGCAGTTCTTC. This encodes CASSLLGNEQFF.

This sequence joins TRBV12-3 or TRBV12-4 and TRBJ1-1; no reliable D call. The length of the CDR3 is 12 residues. V gave up 3 bases and J gave up 8 bases, with 10 bases separating them. CDR3 sequence reads: CASSFNRAEAFF. CDR3 sequence (DNA): TGTGCCAGCAGTTTCAATCGAGCAGAAGCTTTCTTT.

The rearrangement uses TRBV29-1 and TRBJ2-1; D remains unclear. The V gene lost 2 bases and the J gene lost 9 bases, with 14 bases spanning the gap. CDR1 SQVTM and CDR2 ANQGSEA come from the germline V gene. The CDR3 spans 13 residues. This CDR3 is CSVEFTEILEQFF. The CDR3 region has the DNA TGCAGCGTTGAATTCACAGAGATACTTGAGCAGTTCTTC.

The chain recombines TRBV7-6 with TRBJ1-1; D is unclear. The CDR3 is 14 residues long. Trimming removed 4 bases from V and 2 bases from J, with 11 bases in between. The germline CDR1 and CDR2 sequences are SGHVS and FNYEAQ. CDR3 bases: TGTGCCAGCAGCTCCTCCCCCTCAAACACTGAAGCTTTCTTT. Translating gives CASSSSPSNTEAFF.

This clonotype occurred a few times. CDR3: CASSHGTSGYNEQFF. CDR3 nucleotide sequence: TGCGCCAGCAGCCATGGGACTAGCGGGTACAATGAGCAGTTCTTC. The chain carries TRBV4-1 and TRBJ2-1, with 12 nucleotides matching TRBD2. Germline V gene lookup returns CDR1 MGHRA and CDR2 YSYEKL. The CDR3 runs to 15 residues. V was pared by 3 bases and J by 4 bases, with 1 base of the junction left unmatched.

The chain is built from TRBV7-9 and TRBJ2-1; TRBD1 is a possible D gene (6 bases). The CDR3 length is 15 residues. V was clipped by 6 bases and J by 5 bases, with 17 bases between them. From germline, CDR1 is SEHNR and CDR2 FQNEAQ (reference sequence). In nucleotides, the CDR3 is TGTGCCAGCAGTCCTACAGGGATTTTCCACAATGAGCAGTTCTTC. It specifies CASSPTGIFHNEQFF.

The chain carries TRBV9 and TRBJ2-1; either TRBD1 or TRBD2 may fit D (6 bases each). This CDR3 has 18 residues. Trimming pared 3 bases from V and 4 bases from J, leaving 23 bases between. From germline, CDR1 is SGDLS and CDR2 YYNGEE. CDR3 DNA: TGTGCCAGCAGCGACTCGGAAGTGGGGGCGGGATCTTACAATGAGCAGTTCTTC. This sequence encodes CASSDSEVGAGSYNEQFF.